Shown below are 18 T cell receptor beta chains from a single sample sequenced in a study of blood T cell repertoires in COVID-19 (dated by TCRdb to the early 2020s). The library was obtained by the immunoSEQ multiplex PCR assay. Imported from immuneACCESS, the table was reduced by TCRdb to in-frame sequences with V and J called. These copies leave out some clones; in studies compared against another copy, an unresolved V gene accounts for under half, and the cause of the remainder is not known. The sample contains some 250,000 clones, roughly 80% of them found a single time. Jointly, the top ten make up about 8% of the sample. Sequencing was carried out using peripheral blood. All receptors derive from an elderly woman with acute or convalescent COVID-19.

The V gene is TRBV6-5, the J gene TRBJ1-2; D gene ambiguous. V was pared by 8 bases and J by 7 bases, with 17 bases between. The CDR3 extends over 13 amino acids. Germline values: CDR1 MNHEY, CDR2 SVGAGI. DNA for the CDR3: TGTGCCAGCGTGTTTCAGGCCGGTAGTGGCTACACCTTC. This encodes CASVFQAGSGYTF.

This clone was detected only once. The chain links TRBV19 to TRBJ2-3, with 7 bases identical to TRBD1. This CDR3 is built from 13 residues. V trimming: 10 bases; J trimming: 3 bases; junction bases outside the gene matches: 7. Germline CDR1 is LNHDA and CDR2 is SQIVND (reference sequence). CDR3 sequence (DNA): TGTGCCACAAACAGGGGTCGGACAGATACGCAGTATTTT. Translation gives CATNRGRTDTQYF.

The chain carries TRBV6-1 and TRBJ2-7; D perhaps matches TRBD1 (5 bases). Trimming removed 1 base from V and 0 bases from J, with 7 bases in between. Germline CDR1 and CDR2: MNHNS and SASEGT. CDR3 length: 14 residues. The CDR3 loop is CASSEVDSSYEQYF. CDR3 sequence (DNA): TGTGCCAGCAGTGAAGTTGACAGCTCCTACGAGCAGTACTTC.

J is TRBJ1-1 and V is TRBV5-4; the D gene is possibly TRBD1 (5 bases). The CDR3 runs 14 residues. Trimming stripped 6 bases from V and 7 bases from J, with 19 bases between. Per germline, CDR1 SGHNT and CDR2 YYREEE (reference sequence). The DNA for the CDR3 is TGTGCCAGCAACCGGGACTCCCGGGGTGGTGAAGCTTTCTTT. Amino acids: CASNRDSRGGEAFF.

The chain employs TRBV27 and TRBJ2-2, with D uncertain. This CDR3 comprises 14 residues. V dropped 0 bases and J dropped 2 bases, with 4 bases sitting between them. The germline V gene encodes CDR1 MNHEY and CDR2 SMNVEV (reference sequence). The chain's CDR3 is CASSLSRNTGELFF. The CDR3 DNA follows: TGTGCCAGCAGTTTATCGAGAAACACCGGGGAGCTGTTTTTT.

CDR3 in DNA: TGTGCCAGCAGTGAACTGGGGGGGGTAGCGTACGAGCAGTACTTC. Translation: CASSELGGVAYEQYF. The V call is TRBV6-1, the J call TRBJ2-7; 7 positions match TRBD2. Germline V gene data show CDR1 as MNHNS and CDR2 as SASEGT. V lost 2 bases, J lost 4 bases, and 8 bases stayed unmatched. CDR3 length: 15 amino acids.

Turning to this clone: Other nucleotide sequences in the sample specify the same CDR3. V is TRBV5-1 and J is TRBJ1-4, with TRBD1 matching 8 bases. Germline lookup yields CDR1 SGHRS and CDR2 YFSETQ. The CDR3 loop spans 14 amino acids. The J segment lost 5 bases and the V segment lost 0 bases, leaving 0 bases of the junction unmatched. CDR3 bases: TGCGCCAGCAGCTTGGGACAGGGGAATGAAAAACTGTTTTTT. The encoded protein is CASSLGQGNEKLFF.

The genes are TRBV19 and TRBJ1-5; 9 bases map to TRBD1. There are 16 residues in the CDR3. CDR1 is LNHDA and CDR2 is SQIVND in the germline V gene (reference sequence). V trimming: 1 base; J trimming: 5 bases; junction bases outside the gene matches: 6. The CDR3 nucleotides read TGTGCCAGTAGTATAGTTCCGAGGACAGGGGATCAGCCCCAGCATTTT. Translating it yields CASSIVPRTGDQPQHF.

The sample holds many counts of this clone. The rearrangement joins TRBV5-6 to TRBJ2-5; 9 positions match TRBD1. The CDR3 loop spans 16 amino acids. V gave up 4 bases and J gave up 4 bases; unmatched junction bases: 11. Germline V gene data show CDR1 as SGHDT and CDR2 as YYEEEE. CDR3: CASSPGQGFSAETQYF. In nucleotides, the CDR3 is TGTGCCAGCAGCCCTGGACAGGGGTTTTCGGCAGAGACCCAGTACTTC.

J is TRBJ2-3 and V is TRBV5-6; the match to TRBD2 covers 7 bases. The V segment lost 6 bases and the J segment 0 bases; nucleotides outside the gene matches: 10. The germline CDR1 and CDR2 sequences are SGHDT and YYEEEE. The CDR3 has 16 amino acids. The CDR3, as DNA: TGTGCCAGCACCCTCCTAGCGGATTCTAGCACAGATACGCAGTATTTT. Its translation is CASTLLADSSTDTQYF.

This chain uses TRBV5-6 with TRBJ1-6, with 8 bases lining up with TRBD1. The CDR3 runs 13 residues. Per germline, CDR1 SGHDT and CDR2 YYEEEE. V lost 0 bases, J lost 14 bases, and 4 bases stayed unmatched. CDR3: CASSLAGQASLHF. CDR3 nucleotides: TGTGCCAGCAGCTTGGCGGGACAGGCCTCCCTCCACTTT.

The gene calls are TRBV5-1 and TRBJ2-2, with 11 bases lining up with TRBD2. Germline V gives CDR1 SGHRS, CDR2 YFSETQ. The CDR3 sequence is 17 residues long. Trimming cost V 7 bases and J 7 bases; bases outside gene matches: 15. The CDR3 reads CASRTQLAGVGGGELFF. The CDR3 region has the DNA TGCGCCAGCCGAACACAACTAGCGGGAGTTGGCGGCGGGGAGCTGTTTTTT.

The chain carries TRBV23-1 and TRBJ1-1; D gene uncertain. TRBV23-1 is an ORF for which the function is uncertain. The V end was cut by 2 bases, the J end by 1 base, with 11 bases between. This CDR3 has 15 amino acids. CDR3 sequence reads: CASSQLVGPNTEAFF. The CDR3 DNA is TGCGCCAGCAGTCAACTCGTGGGCCCGAACACTGAAGCTTTCTTT.

The gene calls are TRBV4-2 and TRBJ2-7; TRBD1 matches at 8 bases. The CDR3 is made up of 14 amino acids. The V gene's germline CDR1 is LGHNA and CDR2 YNFKEQ. V lost 4 bases and J lost 0; bases outside the gene matches: 2. The DNA for the CDR3 is TGTGCCAGCAGCCCCACAGGGGGCTCCTACGAGCAGTACTTC. Translated: CASSPTGGSYEQYF.

The rearrangement links TRBV25-1 to TRBJ1-1; possibly TRBD1 for D (6 bases). The germline V gene encodes CDR1 MGHDK and CDR2 SYGVNS. CDR3 length: 16 residues. The ends were cut back, 4 bases at V and 10 bases at J, with 25 bases in the middle. The CDR3 here is CASSGSGGHNWMVAFF. CDR3 sequence (DNA): TGTGCCAGCAGTGGGTCCGGGGGGCATAACTGGATGGTAGCTTTCTTT.

This clone was detected a few times. V usage is TRBV18 and J usage is TRBJ2-7, with 8 bases fitting TRBD1. V was pared by 0 bases and J by 7 bases, with 5 bases of the junction left unmatched. Germline V lookup: CDR1 KGHSH, CDR2 LQKENI. This CDR3 is built from 14 residues. CDR3 in amino acids: CASSPPDRVREQYF. Written as DNA, the CDR3 is TGTGCCAGCTCACCACCGGACAGGGTGAGGGAGCAGTACTTC.

This clone was counted only a few times. This chain joins TRBV10-2 and TRBJ2-7, with TRBD2 matching 10 bases. CDR1 is WSHSY, CDR2 SAAADI, per germline. After removal of 3 bases from V and 3 bases from J, the junction contained 11 bases not matched to a gene. This CDR3 is 17 amino acids long. The CDR3 bases are TGCGCCAGCAGTGACCCTAGCGGGAGAAGTGAGAACTACGAGCAGTACTTC. Translated: CASSDPSGRSENYEQYF.

The J gene is TRBJ2-5, the V gene TRBV6-2 or TRBV6-3; 10 nucleotides line up with TRBD2. The V segment lost 5 bases and the J segment 0 bases; nucleotides outside the gene matches: 9. Germline V gene lookup returns CDR1 MNHEY and CDR2 SVGEGT. CDR3 size: 17 residues. The DNA for the CDR3 is TGTGCCAGCAGTGGTGGACTAGCGGCTGGGTACCAAGAGACCCAGTACTTC. It is translated as CASSGGLAAGYQETQYF.